This T cell receptor beta chain derives from a study of regulatory T cells in long-lasting Graves disease. Study-level information: Graves' cases, newly diagnosed, had used antithyroid drugs under 3 months.

Germline lookup yields CDR1 MNHEY and CDR2 SVGEGT. The V and J ends lost 10 bases and 6 bases respectively, with 13 bases between them. CDR3 length: 12 residues. Time point indicated: newly diagnosed GD, antithyroid drugs for less than 3 months. RNA from PBMCs was the source of the TCR library. An endocrinology department located in Xi'an, China, was where the patients came from. Building the TCR beta libraries relied on iRepertoire HTBI primers, and CDR3 regions underwent Arm-PCR. MiXCR, applied by TCRdb to the multiplex PCR reads, yields one record per CDR3 protein. The sample lists 350,000 to 450,000 distinct CDR3 sequences, more than 13% occurring once. This sample also appeared in a second study, on T cells in Graves' hyperthyroidism and ophthalmopathy. From that report: When ophthalmopathy did not progress within 18 months, Graves' hyperthyroidism was considered stable. Using the HTBI primer set, a first-round RT-PCR was run on the TCR CDR3.

The TCR was taken from a woman aged 25 to 45 with Graves disease. This sample comprised peripheral blood mononuclear cells (PBMCs), obtained at new diagnosis, from a patient treated with antithyroid drugs. The V gene is TRBV6-2 or TRBV6-3, the J gene TRBJ2-1; D gene uncertain. The CDR3 DNA reads TGTGCCACTCTTTCTCCCCTCAATGAGCAGTTCTTC. Its protein is CATLSPLNEQFF.